Below, 23 T cell receptor beta chains from the same sample are listed, as sequenced in a study of blood T cells in healthy people across ages. Next came a second PCR, run for about 7 to 12 cycles, which used a sample-barcoded 5' primer along with a J-beta primer mix. MiXCR, applied by TCRdb to the 5' RACE reads, yields one record per CDR3 protein. This sample has about 1.8 million distinct CDR3 sequences; 49% occur once, and the top ten carry more than 2%. The sequenced material came from blood. These receptor sequences come from a woman aged 40 to 50 in good health.

This clonotype was counted only a few times. The chain carries TRBV7-2 and TRBJ1-5; tentative D call: TRBD1 (5 bases). With 5 bases removed from V and 9 bases from J, the gap between germline ends came to 17 bases. The CDR3 length is 14 residues. CDR1 is SGHTA, CDR2 FQGNSA, per germline. DNA of the CDR3: TGTGCCAGCAGCCCCTGGAAAGGGGAACCGCCCCAGCATTTT. Its translation is CASSPWKGEPPQHF.

This rearrangement joins TRBV6-5 to TRBJ1-2, with TRBD1 identical over 7 bases. The CDR3 totals 14 residues. Germline CDR1 and CDR2: MNHEY and SVGAGI. Trimming at V came to 4 bases and at J to 8 bases, leaving 10 bases not matched to a gene. The CDR3 spells CASSSHERTGGYTF. The CDR3 region has the DNA TGTGCCAGCAGTTCCCACGAGAGGACAGGCGGCTACACCTTC.

The chain carries TRBV6-6 and TRBJ2-4, with D maybe TRBD1 (6 bases). This CDR3 is 13 amino acids long. CDR1 is MNHNY, CDR2 SVGAGI, per germline (reference sequence). The CDR3 DNA is TGTGCTACGCGGGTCCGACAGGCCGGGGAGCAGTACTTC. Translating it yields CATRVRQAGEQYF.

The V and J genes are TRBV19 and TRBJ2-3; tentative D call: TRBD1 (6 bases). The CDR3 totals 17 residues. The germline gives CDR1 LNHDA, CDR2 SQIVND (reference sequence). Trimming left V 7 bases short and J 2 bases short, with 22 bases between. The CDR3 sequence is CASKLRDTTPLTDTQYF. In DNA form, the CDR3 reads TGTGCCAGTAAACTCCGGGACACAACGCCTCTCACAGATACGCAGTATTTT.

The chain has TRBV12-3 or TRBV12-4 and TRBJ1-6; the match to TRBD1 covers 11 bases. CDR3 length equals 15 residues. The V and J ends lost 3 bases and 7 bases, in that order; junction bases with no gene match: 2. CDR3 DNA: TGTGCCAGCAGTTTGGACAGGGGGCGGAATTCACCCCTCCACTTT. Translating gives CASSLDRGRNSPLHF.

In DNA, the CDR3 is TGTGCCAGCAGTGAAGCGAGGGGACTAGGAGTTTCGTACGAGCAGTACTTC. Its translation is CASSEARGLGVSYEQYF. The gene calls are TRBV6-1 and TRBJ2-7; 8 positions match TRBD2. The CDR3 covers 17 residues. The V gene's germline CDR1 is MNHNS and CDR2 SASEGT. The V segment lost 0 bases and the J segment 4 bases; nucleotides outside the gene matches: 11.

The chain links TRBV7-9 to TRBJ2-6; TRBD2 aligns across 9 bases. V dropped 2 bases and J dropped 0; count of bases not matched to a gene: 8. The germline V gene has CDR1 SEHNR and CDR2 FQNEAQ (reference sequence). The CDR3 has 19 residues. CDR3 sequence: CASSLTLAGLYSGANVLTF. Written as DNA, the CDR3 is TGTGCCAGCAGCTTAACGCTAGCGGGGTTATACTCTGGGGCCAACGTCCTGACTTTC.

The V gene is TRBV20-1, the J gene TRBJ2-4; 11 bases agree with TRBD2. The CDR3 consists of 16 residues. Germline CDR1 and CDR2: DFQATT and SNEGSKA (reference sequence). Losses at the gene ends were 0 bases for V and 6 bases for J; bases not matched to a gene: 7. CDR3 DNA: TGCAGTGCTAGAGAGCGGCAACTAGCGGGGGCAAACATTCAGTACTTC. It codes for CSARERQLAGANIQYF.

The V gene is TRBV7-9, the J gene TRBJ1-5; D unresolved. This CDR3 has 12 amino acids. The V end was cut by 3 bases, the J end by 6 bases, with 6 bases between. From germline, CDR1 is SEHNR and CDR2 FQNEAQ (reference sequence). The CDR3 is CASSFEGQPQHF. In DNA, the CDR3 is TGTGCCAGCAGCTTCGAGGGTCAGCCCCAGCATTTT.

V and J are TRBV20-1 and TRBJ2-1; TRBD2 matches at 13 bases. The CDR3 runs to 18 residues. The V and J ends lost 0 bases and 3 bases, in that order; junction bases with no gene match: 8. Germline assignment: CDR1 DFQATT and CDR2 SNEGSKA (reference sequence). The CDR3 DNA sequence: TGCAGTGCTAGAGATGACGGGACTAGCGGGGACTACTACAATGAGCAGTTCTTC. Translated: CSARDDGTSGDYYNEQFF.

Note on this clonotype: A much larger clone differs by one base, so this may be a read error. This chain connects TRBV5-1 to TRBJ2-3; tentatively, D is TRBD1 or TRBD2 (5 bases each). V was clipped by 2 bases and J by 5 bases, with 12 bases between them. CDR3 length: 14 residues. In germline, CDR1 is SGHRS, CDR2 YFSETQ. The CDR3 is CASSLQAGIDTQYF. CDR3 sequence (DNA): TGCGCCAGCAGCTTACAGGCGGGCATAGATACGCAGTATTTT.

The sample holds a few counts of this clonotype. The V gene is TRBV20-1, the J gene TRBJ2-3; 10 nucleotides match TRBD2. The CDR3 contains 14 residues. V shed 5 bases, J shed 3 bases, and the junction held 5 bases outside the gene matches. CDR1 is DFQATT and CDR2 is SNEGSKA in the germline V gene (reference sequence). CDR3 sequence (DNA): TGCAGTGCTGGAAGCGGGGGGGCAACAGATACGCAGTATTTT. This gives the protein CSAGSGGATDTQYF.

The V gene is TRBV10-1, the J gene TRBJ2-1; maybe TRBD2 (5 bases). The germline V gene encodes CDR1 WNHNN and CDR2 SYGVQD (reference sequence). V dropped 2 bases and J dropped 6 bases, with 8 bases sitting between them. The CDR3 is 13 residues long. For the CDR3, the DNA is TGCGCCAGCAGTGAGAGGCTAGCCAATGAGCAGTTCTTC. It is translated as CASSERLANEQFF.

The chain employs TRBV28 and TRBJ1-2; D ambiguous. The CDR3 extends over 11 amino acids. Germline lookup yields CDR1 MDHEN and CDR2 SYDVKM. V was trimmed by 3 bases and J by 6 bases, leaving 5 bases between them. CDR3 protein: CASSFADGYTF. CDR3 coding DNA: TGTGCCAGCAGTTTCGCGGATGGCTACACCTTC.

This sequence joins TRBV27 and TRBJ1-4, with 10 bases identical to TRBD1. Germline V gene lookup returns CDR1 MNHEY and CDR2 SMNVEV (reference sequence). The CDR3 is 14 amino acids. J was trimmed by 7 bases and V by 6 bases; bases with no gene match: 5. As DNA, the CDR3 is TGTGCCAGCAGGGGGACAGGGGAGGGTGAAAAACTGTTTTTT. It specifies CASRGTGEGEKLFF.

The V and J genes are TRBV4-3 and TRBJ2-7; D is undetermined. V was cut by 0 bases and J by 1 base, with 10 bases left in between. This CDR3 is 15 amino acids long. Per germline, CDR1 LGHNA and CDR2 YSLEER. The CDR3 reads CASSQDSSRSYEQYF. Here the CDR3 DNA reads TGCGCCAGCAGCCAAGATTCCTCCCGGTCCTACGAGCAGTACTTC.

The chain joins TRBV18 to TRBJ2-4; no clear D. Germline lookup yields CDR1 KGHSH and CDR2 LQKENI. The CDR3 covers 12 residues. V shed 3 bases and J shed 7 bases, with 7 bases lying between them. CDR3 nucleotides: TGTGCCAGCTCACCCAACGCCAACATTCAGTACTTC. Its translation: CASSPNANIQYF.

The rearrangement uses TRBV6-1 and TRBJ2-1; no clear D. Germline lookup yields CDR1 MNHNS and CDR2 SASEGT. The CDR3 extends over 17 amino acids. Trimming cost V 0 bases and J 0 bases, with 12 bases left between them. The DNA for the CDR3 is TGTGCCAGCAGTGAAGCCCCGGGCCTTATCTCCTACAATGAGCAGTTCTTC. The encoded protein is CASSEAPGLISYNEQFF.

This clonotype was counted once. The chain carries TRBV5-1 and TRBJ2-1, with 8 bases matching TRBD1. The CDR3 has 14 amino acids. V was clipped by 4 bases and J by 5 bases; unmatched bases: 5. CDR1 and CDR2 from the germline V gene are SGHRS and YFSETQ. The CDR3 sequence: CASSGGTGDNEQFF. In DNA, the CDR3 is TGCGCCAGCAGCGGGGGGACAGGAGACAATGAGCAGTTCTTC.

This clonotype came up once. The chain joins TRBV2 to TRBJ1-2, with TRBD1 as a possible D gene (5 bases). Germline V gene sequence: CDR1 SNHLY, CDR2 FYNNEI. Trimming took off 2 bases at V and 3 bases at J, with 10 bases between the two ends. The CDR3 runs to 14 residues. CDR3 loop: CASSERGEDYGYTF. The CDR3 DNA is TGTGCCAGCAGTGAACGGGGGGAGGACTATGGCTACACCTTC.

The chain has TRBV5-1 and TRBJ2-1, with 15 bases identical to TRBD2. The CDR3 is made up of 17 amino acids. Germline-derived CDR1 and CDR2 are SGHRS and YFSETQ. V gave up 4 bases and J gave up 2 bases; unmatched junction bases: 4. This chain's CDR3 is CASSSGLAGGPYNEQFF. CDR3 sequence (DNA): TGCGCCAGCAGCAGCGGACTAGCGGGGGGGCCCTACAATGAGCAGTTCTTC. The whole variable domain, remainder taken from reference TRBV5-1 and TRBJ2-1, is KAGVTQTPRYLIKTRGQQVTLSCSPISGHRSVSWYQQTPGQGLQFLFEYFSETQRNKGNFPGRFSGRQFSNSRSEMNVSTLELGDSALYLCASSSGLAGGPYNEQFFGPGTRLTVL.

The genes are TRBV6-5 and TRBJ1-5; the D is unclear. Trimming took 6 bases from V and 0 from J, leaving 15 bases between them. The CDR3 length is 16 residues. Germline CDR1 is MNHEY and CDR2 is SVGAGI. Here the CDR3 DNA reads TGTGCCAGCAGGCGCGAAGTTCCTAATAGCAATCAGCCCCAGCATTTT. Protein sequence: CASRREVPNSNQPQHF.

The chain uses TRBV14 and TRBJ2-7; D is undetermined. Trimming took off 1 base at V and 4 bases at J, with 8 bases between the two ends. Per germline, CDR1 SGHDN and CDR2 FVKESK. There are 13 residues in the CDR3. The CDR3 DNA reads as TGTGCCAGCAGCCAAGTTTTAGGTTACGAGCAGTACTTC. It encodes CASSQVLGYEQYF. Combining the CDR3 with reference TRBV14 and TRBJ2-7 gives the whole variable domain EAGVTQFPSHSVIEKGQTVTLRCDPISGHDNLYWYRRVMGKEIKFLLHFVKESKQDESGMPNNRFLAERTGGTYSTLKVQPAELEDSGVYFCASSQVLGYEQYFGPGTRLTVT.